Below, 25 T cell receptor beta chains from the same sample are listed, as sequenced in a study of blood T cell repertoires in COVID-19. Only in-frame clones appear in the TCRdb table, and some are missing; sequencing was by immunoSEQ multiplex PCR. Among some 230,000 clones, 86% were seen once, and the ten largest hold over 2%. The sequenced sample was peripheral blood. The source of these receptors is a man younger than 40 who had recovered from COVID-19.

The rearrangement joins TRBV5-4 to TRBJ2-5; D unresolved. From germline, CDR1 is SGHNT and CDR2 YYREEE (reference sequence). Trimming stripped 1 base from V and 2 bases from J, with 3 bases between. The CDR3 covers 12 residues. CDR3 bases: TGTGCCAGCAGCTTGTCGCAAGAGACCCAGTACTTC. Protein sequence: CASSLSQETQYF. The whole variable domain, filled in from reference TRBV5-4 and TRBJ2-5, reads ETGVTQSPTHLIKTRGQQVTLRCSSQSGHNTVSWYQQALGQGPQFIFQYYREEENGRGNFPPRFSGLQFPNYSSELNVNALELDDSALYLCASSLSQETQYFGPGTRLLVL.

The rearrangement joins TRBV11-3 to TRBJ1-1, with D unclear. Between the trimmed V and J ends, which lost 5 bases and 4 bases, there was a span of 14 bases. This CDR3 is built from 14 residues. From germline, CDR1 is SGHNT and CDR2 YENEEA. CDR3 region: CASSLGVRGTEAFF. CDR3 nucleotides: TGTGCCAGCAGCCTCGGGGTTAGAGGCACTGAAGCTTTCTTT.

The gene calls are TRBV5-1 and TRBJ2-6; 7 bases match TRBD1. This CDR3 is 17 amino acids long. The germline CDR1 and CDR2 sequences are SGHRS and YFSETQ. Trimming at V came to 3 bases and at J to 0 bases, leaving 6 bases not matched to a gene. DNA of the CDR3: TGCGCCAGCAGCTGGACGGGACAGTCCTCTGGGGCCAACGTCCTGACTTTC. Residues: CASSWTGQSSGANVLTF.

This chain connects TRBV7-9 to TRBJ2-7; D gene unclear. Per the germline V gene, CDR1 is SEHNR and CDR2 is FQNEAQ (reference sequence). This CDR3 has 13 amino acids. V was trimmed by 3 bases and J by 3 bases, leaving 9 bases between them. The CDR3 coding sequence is TGTGCCAGCAGCTTTGCGGATTTCTACGAGCAGTACTTC. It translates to CASSFADFYEQYF.

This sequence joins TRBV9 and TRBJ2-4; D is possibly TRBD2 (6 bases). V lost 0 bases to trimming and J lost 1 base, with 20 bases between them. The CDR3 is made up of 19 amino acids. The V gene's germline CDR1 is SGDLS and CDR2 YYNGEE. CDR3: CASSVVLGGPRWAKNIQYF. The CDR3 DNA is TGTGCCAGCAGCGTAGTCCTGGGGGGACCTCGGTGGGCCAAAAACATTCAGTACTTC.

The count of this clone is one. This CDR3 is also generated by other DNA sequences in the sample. The CDR3 DNA follows: TGTGCCTGGAGTGTAACAGGGGGAAACACCATATATTTT. Amino acid sequence: CAWSVTGGNTIYF. V and J are TRBV30 and TRBJ1-3; possibly TRBD1 for D (6 bases). The CDR3 totals 13 residues. Deletions cut 0 bases from V and 4 bases from J, with 7 bases between. Germline V lookup: CDR1 GTSNPN, CDR2 SVGIG (reference sequence).

The CDR3 loop is CASSSPRDRGVGAEAFF. The CDR3 DNA reads TGTGCCAGCAGCTCCCCGCGGGACAGGGGAGTAGGGGCTGAAGCTTTCTTT. This chain connects TRBV7-2 to TRBJ1-1; 10 nucleotides agree with TRBD1. This CDR3 is built from 17 residues. CDR1 is SGHTA and CDR2 is FQGNSA in the germline V gene. V was clipped by 4 bases and J by 6 bases; unmatched bases: 14.

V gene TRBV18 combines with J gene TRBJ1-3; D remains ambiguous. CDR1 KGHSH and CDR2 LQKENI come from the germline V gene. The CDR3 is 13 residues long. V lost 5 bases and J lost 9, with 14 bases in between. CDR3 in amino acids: CASSVDLAGTIYF. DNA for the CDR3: TGTGCCAGCTCAGTCGACCTGGCGGGCACCATATATTTT.

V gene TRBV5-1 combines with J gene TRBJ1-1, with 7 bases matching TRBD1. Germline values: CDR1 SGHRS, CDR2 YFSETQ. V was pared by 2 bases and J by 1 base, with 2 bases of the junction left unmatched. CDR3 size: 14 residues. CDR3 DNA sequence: TGCGCCAGCAGCTTCGGGACAGCGAACACTGAAGCTTTCTTT. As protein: CASSFGTANTEAFF.

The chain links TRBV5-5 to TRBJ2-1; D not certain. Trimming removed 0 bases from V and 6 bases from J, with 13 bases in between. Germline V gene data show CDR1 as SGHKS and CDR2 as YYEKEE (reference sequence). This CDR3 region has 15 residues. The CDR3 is CASSLEQIKANEQFF. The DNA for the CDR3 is TGTGCCAGCAGCTTGGAACAGATCAAGGCCAATGAGCAGTTCTTC.

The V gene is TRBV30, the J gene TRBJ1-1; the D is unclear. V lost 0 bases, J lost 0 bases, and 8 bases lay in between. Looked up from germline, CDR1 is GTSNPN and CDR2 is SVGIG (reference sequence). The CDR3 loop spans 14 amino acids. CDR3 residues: CAWSVGVMNTEAFF. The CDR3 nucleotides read TGTGCCTGGAGTGTTGGAGTCATGAACACTGAAGCTTTCTTT.

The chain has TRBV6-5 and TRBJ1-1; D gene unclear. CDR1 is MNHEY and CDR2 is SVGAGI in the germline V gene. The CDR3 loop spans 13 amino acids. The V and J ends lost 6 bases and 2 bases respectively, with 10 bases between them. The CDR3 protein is CASSSWLNTEAFF. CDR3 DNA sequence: TGTGCCAGCAGCAGTTGGCTCAACACTGAAGCTTTCTTT.

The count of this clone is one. The CDR3 is CASSLVPGSSYNEQFF. The CDR3 nucleotides read TGCGCCAGCAGCTTGGTGCCGGGGAGCTCCTACAATGAGCAGTTCTTC. The chain recombines TRBV5-1 with TRBJ2-1, with D maybe TRBD2 (5 bases). Germline CDR1 and CDR2: SGHRS and YFSETQ. Trimming took off 0 bases at V and 0 bases at J, with 10 bases between the two ends. The CDR3 has 16 amino acids.

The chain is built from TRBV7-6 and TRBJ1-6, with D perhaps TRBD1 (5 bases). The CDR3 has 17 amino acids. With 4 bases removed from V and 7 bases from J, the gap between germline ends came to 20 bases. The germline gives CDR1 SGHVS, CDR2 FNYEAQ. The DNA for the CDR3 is TGTGCCAGCAGCTCAGAAAAGGGAGGGGACCCAAATTCACCCCTCCACTTT. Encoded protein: CASSSEKGGDPNSPLHF.

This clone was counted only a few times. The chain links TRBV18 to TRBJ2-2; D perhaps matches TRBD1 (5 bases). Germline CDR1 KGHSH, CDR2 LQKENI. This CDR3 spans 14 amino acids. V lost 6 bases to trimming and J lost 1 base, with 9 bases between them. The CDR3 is CASSVDRNTGELFF. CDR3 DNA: TGTGCCAGCTCGGTCGACAGGAACACCGGGGAGCTGTTTTTT.

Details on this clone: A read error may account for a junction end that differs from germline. The DNA for the CDR3 is TGCTCAGGGCCTGGAAACACCATATATTTT. This translates into CSGPGNTIYF. This chain connects TRBV7-4 to TRBJ1-3, with D possibly TRBD1 on 5 matching bases. Germline CDR1 SGHVT, CDR2 SQSDAQ. The CDR3 contains 10 residues.

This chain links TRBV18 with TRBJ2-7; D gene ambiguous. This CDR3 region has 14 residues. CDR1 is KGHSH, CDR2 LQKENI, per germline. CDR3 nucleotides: TGTGCCAGCTCACCATCCCCCCCGCCGGAGACTTTTTCCGTC. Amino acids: CASSPSPPPETFSV.

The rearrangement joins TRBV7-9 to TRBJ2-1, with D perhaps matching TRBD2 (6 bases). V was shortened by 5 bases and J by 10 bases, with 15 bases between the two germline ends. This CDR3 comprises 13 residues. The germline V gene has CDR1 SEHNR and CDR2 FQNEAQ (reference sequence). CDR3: CASSPGLGNEQFF. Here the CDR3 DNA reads TGTGCCAGCAGCCCGGGACTGGGTAACGAGCAGTTCTTC.

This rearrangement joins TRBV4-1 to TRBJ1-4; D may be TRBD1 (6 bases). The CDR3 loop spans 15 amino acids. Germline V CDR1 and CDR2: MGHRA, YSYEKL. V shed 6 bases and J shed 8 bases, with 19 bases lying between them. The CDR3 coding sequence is TGCGCCAGCAGGGTAACAGGGTTGGCTGTCGAAAAACTGTTTTTT. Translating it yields CASRVTGLAVEKLFF.

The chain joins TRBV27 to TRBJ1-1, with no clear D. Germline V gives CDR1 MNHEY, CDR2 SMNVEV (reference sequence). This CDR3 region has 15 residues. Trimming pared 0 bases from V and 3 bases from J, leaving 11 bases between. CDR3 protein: CASSLSVSGDTEAFF. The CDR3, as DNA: TGTGCCAGCAGTTTATCGGTGAGCGGGGACACTGAAGCTTTCTTT.

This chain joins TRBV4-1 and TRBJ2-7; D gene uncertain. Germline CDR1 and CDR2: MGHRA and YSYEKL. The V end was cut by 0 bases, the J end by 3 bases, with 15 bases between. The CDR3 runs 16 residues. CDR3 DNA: TGCGCCAGCAGCCAAGATCGAACAGCTCTTTACTACGAGCAGTACTTC. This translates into CASSQDRTALYYEQYF.

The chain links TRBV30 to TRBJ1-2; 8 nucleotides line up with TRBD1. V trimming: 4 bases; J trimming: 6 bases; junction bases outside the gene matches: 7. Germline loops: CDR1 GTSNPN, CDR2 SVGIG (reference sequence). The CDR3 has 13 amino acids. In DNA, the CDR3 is TGTGCCTGGAACGCAGGGGGCGAGAATGGCTACACCTTC. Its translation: CAWNAGGENGYTF.

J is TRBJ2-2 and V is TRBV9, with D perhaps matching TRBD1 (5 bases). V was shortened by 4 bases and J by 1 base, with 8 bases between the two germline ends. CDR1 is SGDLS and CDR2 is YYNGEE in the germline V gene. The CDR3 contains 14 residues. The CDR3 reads CASSSTGNTGELFF. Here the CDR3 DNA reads TGTGCCAGCAGCTCAACAGGGAACACCGGGGAGCTGTTTTTT.

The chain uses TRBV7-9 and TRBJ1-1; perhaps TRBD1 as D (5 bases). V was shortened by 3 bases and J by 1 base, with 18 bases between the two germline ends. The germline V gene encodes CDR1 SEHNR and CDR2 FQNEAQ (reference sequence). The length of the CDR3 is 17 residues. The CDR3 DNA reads TGTGCCAGCAGCTTGTCCGGAGGGGCTAATTGGAACACTGAAGCTTTCTTT. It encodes CASSLSGGANWNTEAFF.

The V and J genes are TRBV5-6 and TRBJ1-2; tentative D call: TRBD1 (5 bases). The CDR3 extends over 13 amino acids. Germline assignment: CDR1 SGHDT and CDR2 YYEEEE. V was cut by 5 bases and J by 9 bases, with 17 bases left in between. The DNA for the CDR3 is TGTGCCAGCAGGGGGACCGGAGGGTTCCGCTACACCTTC. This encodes CASRGTGGFRYTF.